The entry below gives a single T cell receptor beta chain sequence along with its context. Its antigen is unknown. The data were obtained in a study of radiation and T cells in renal cell carcinoma. Whole-study findings and limits: In blood, top tumor clones expanded by 2 weeks, shrinking by 4.

Time point reported: blood 4 weeks post-SBRT, at nephrectomy. The treatment here: 15 Gy SBRT to primary tumor, nephrectomy 4 weeks later. Nephrectomy followed 15 Gy stereotactic body radiation by 4 weeks. Serial blood draws occurred at baseline and 2 and 4 weeks post-SBRT. TCRdb's table, derived via immunoSEQ multiplex PCR, lists solely in-frame clones and lacks some. Of over 120,000 clones detected, 75% to 90% appear once; the ten largest clones hold less than 20%. The TCR sequence derives from a woman between 50 and 59 years old with renal cell carcinoma. Sequencing used blood, obtained from a patient whose treatment included radiotherapy and nephrectomy.

The CDR3 loop is CASSLDSRNYGYTF. The CDR3 bases are TGTGCCAGCAGCCTGGACAGCCGGAACTATGGCTACACCTTC. The V and J genes are TRBV5-6 and TRBJ1-2; possible D gene TRBD1, 6 bases. Germline V gene lookup returns CDR1 SGHDT and CDR2 YYEEEE. The CDR3 length is 14 residues. Between the trimmed V and J ends, which lost 4 bases and 2 bases, there was a span of 12 bases.